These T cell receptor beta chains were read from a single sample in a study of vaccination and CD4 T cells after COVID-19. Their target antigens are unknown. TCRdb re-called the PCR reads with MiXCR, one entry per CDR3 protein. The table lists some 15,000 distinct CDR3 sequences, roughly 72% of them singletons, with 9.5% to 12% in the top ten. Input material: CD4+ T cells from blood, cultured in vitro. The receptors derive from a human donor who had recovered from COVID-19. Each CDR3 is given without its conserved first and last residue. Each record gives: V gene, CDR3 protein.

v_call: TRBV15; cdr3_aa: ATSRAGQVLPEIYSNQPQH
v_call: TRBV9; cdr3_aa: ASTPSQGRTEAF
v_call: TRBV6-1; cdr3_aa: ASSPPRGNSNQPQH
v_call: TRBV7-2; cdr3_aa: ASSLGGPGGTIY
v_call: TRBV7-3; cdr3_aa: ASSLTYGGETEAF
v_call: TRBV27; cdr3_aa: ASSLFRHTEAF
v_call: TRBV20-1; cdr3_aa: SAYLRGNQPQH
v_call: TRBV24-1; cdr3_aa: ATSDSGAGYSNQPQH
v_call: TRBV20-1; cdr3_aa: SAGGHLNSPLH
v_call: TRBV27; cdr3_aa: ASSLVGQGDYGYT
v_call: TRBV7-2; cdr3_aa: ASSLRQALGNYGYT
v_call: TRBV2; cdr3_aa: ASRGAGGQETQY
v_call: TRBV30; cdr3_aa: AWGQGYGGYT
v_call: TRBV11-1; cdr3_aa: ASSLGVLTGSLGYT
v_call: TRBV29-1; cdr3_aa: SVDVEAYNEQF
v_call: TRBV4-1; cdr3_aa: ASSQVGLGETQY
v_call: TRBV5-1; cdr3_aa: ASRPGQYTDTQY
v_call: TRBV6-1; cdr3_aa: ASRSTAYEQY
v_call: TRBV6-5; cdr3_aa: ASSYLGGSYEQY
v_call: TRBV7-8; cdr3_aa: ASSSLAGGTYNEQF
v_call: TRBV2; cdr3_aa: ASTPVRGPSNQPQH
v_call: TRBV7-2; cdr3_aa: ASSPRDPYGKLF